The sequence of this TCR beta chain was determined in a study of T cells after yellow fever vaccination. Study-wide results and limits: Weaker overall was a secondary response that nonetheless peaked faster, on day 5 versus 15. Primary-vaccination clones mostly resurfaced post-booster (around 95% CD4, more than 85% CD8). The presence of abundant clonotypes contaminating from the bulk population was possible in FACS-sorted repertoires. Of the clonotypes, a small share occurred in both CD4 and CD8 compartments.

Trimming shortened V by 5 bases and J by 8 bases, and 9 bases separated the two germline ends. This CDR3 has 11 amino acids. Germline CDR1 and CDR2: LNHNV and YYDKDF (reference sequence). One entry per CDR3 protein results from TCRdb running MiXCR on the 5' RACE reads. The table includes approximately 260,000 distinct CDR3 sequences, roughly 5.6% detected once. This clonotype was seen only a few times. Its antigen is unidentified. V and J are TRBV15 and TRBJ1-2; no clear D. The sample in question was CD4+ T cells sorted from PBMCs, obtained on the day of the yellow fever booster vaccination. This TCR came from a man in his late teens or twenties who received the YFV17D yellow fever vaccine. The CDR3 coding sequence is TGTGCCACCAGCGAAGGGATCGGCTACACCTTC. It encodes CATSEGIGYTF.